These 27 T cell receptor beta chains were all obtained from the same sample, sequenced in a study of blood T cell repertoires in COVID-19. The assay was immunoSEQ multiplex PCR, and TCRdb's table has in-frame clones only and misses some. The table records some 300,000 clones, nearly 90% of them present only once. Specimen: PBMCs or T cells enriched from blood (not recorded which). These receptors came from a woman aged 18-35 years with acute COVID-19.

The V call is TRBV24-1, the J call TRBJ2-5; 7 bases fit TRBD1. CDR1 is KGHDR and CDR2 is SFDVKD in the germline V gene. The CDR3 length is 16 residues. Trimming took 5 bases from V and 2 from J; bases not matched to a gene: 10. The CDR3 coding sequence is TGTGCCACCAGTGGGGGCGGACAGGATAATCAAGAGACCCAGTACTTC. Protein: CATSGGGQDNQETQYF.

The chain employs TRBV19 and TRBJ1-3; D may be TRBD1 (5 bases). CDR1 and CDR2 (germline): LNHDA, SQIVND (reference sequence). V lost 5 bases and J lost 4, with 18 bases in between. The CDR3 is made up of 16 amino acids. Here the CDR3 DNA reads TGTGCCAGTAGTCCCCAGTGGGAGGGGAAAGGAAACACCATATATTTT. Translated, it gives CASSPQWEGKGNTIYF.

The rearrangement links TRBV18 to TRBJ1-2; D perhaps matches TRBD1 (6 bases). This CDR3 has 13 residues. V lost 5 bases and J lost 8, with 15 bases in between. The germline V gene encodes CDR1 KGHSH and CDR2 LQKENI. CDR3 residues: CASSAQGKQGYTF. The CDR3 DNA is TGTGCCAGCTCAGCCCAGGGGAAGCAAGGCTACACCTTC.

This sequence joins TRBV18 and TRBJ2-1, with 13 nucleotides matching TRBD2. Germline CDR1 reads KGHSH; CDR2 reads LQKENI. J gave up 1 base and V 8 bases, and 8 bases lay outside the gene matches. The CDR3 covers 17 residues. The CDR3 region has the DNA TGTGCCAGCGCCGGGACTAGCGGGACGTTTTCCTACAATGAGCAGTTCTTC. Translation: CASAGTSGTFSYNEQFF.

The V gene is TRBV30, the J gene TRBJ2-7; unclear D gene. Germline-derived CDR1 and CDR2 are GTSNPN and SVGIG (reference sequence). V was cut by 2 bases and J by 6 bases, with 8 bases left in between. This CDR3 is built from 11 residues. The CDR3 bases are TGTGCCTGGAGTTTGAGTTTCGAGCAGTACTTC. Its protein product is CAWSLSFEQYF.

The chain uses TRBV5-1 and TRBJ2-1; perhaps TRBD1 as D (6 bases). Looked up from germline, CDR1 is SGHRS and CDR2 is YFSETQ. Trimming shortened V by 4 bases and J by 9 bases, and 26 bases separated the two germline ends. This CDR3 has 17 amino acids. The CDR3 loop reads CASSLDPEGLARGEQFF. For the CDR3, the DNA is TGCGCCAGCAGCCTCGACCCCGAGGGGTTAGCCAGGGGTGAGCAGTTCTTC.

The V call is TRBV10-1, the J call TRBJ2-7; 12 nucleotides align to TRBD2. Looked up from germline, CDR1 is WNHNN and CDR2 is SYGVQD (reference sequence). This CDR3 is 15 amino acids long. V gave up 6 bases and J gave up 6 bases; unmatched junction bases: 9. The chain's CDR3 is CASSPASGRAREQYF. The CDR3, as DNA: TGCGCCAGCAGCCCCGCTAGCGGGAGGGCGCGCGAGCAGTACTTC.

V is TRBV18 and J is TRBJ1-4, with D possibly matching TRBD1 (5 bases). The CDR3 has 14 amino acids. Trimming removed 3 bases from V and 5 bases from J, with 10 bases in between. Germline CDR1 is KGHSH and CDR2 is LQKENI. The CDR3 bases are TGTGCCAGCTCACCGGCGGACACCAATGAAAAACTGTTTTTT. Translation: CASSPADTNEKLFF.

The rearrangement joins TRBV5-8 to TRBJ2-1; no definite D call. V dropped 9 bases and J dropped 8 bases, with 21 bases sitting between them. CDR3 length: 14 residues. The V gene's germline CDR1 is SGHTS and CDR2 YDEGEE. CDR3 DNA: TGTGCCACCCCCCCCCGCCACATTTTGGATGAGCAGTTCTTC. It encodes CATPPRHILDEQFF.

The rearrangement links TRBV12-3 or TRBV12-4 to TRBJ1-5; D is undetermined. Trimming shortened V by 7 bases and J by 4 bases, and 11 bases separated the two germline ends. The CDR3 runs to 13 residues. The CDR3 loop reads CASTPDTNQPQHF. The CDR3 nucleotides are TGTGCCAGCACCCCTGACACGAATCAGCCCCAGCATTTT.

The CDR3 protein is CASSENGGGEQYF. The CDR3 DNA reads as TGTGCCAGCAGTGAGAACGGGGGGGGCGAGCAGTACTTC. The chain uses TRBV6-4 and TRBJ2-7; 8 nucleotides align to TRBD2. Germline V gives CDR1 MRHNA, CDR2 SNTAGT. The CDR3 runs 13 residues. With V trimmed by 3 bases and J by 6 bases, 4 bases remained unmatched.

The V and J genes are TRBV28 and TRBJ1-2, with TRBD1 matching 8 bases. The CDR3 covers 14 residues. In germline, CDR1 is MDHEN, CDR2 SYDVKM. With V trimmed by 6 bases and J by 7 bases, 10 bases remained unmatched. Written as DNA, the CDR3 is TGTGCCAGCAGATTCCCTGACAGGGGACTTGGCTACACCTTC. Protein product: CASRFPDRGLGYTF.

The CDR3 sequence: CASLGGLRYEQYF. CDR3 bases: TGTGCCAGCTTGGGGGGGCTGAGGTACGAGCAGTACTTC. This chain connects TRBV28 to TRBJ2-7, with D maybe TRBD2 (7 bases). Per germline, CDR1 MDHEN and CDR2 SYDVKM. The CDR3 is 13 residues long. Trimming removed 8 bases from V and 4 bases from J, with 15 bases in between.

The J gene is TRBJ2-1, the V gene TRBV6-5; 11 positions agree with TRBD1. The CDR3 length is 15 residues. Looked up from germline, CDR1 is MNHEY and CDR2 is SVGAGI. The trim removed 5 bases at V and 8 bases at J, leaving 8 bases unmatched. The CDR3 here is CASSTRTGGGDEQFF. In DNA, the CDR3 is TGTGCCAGCAGTACCCGGACAGGGGGCGGGGATGAGCAGTTCTTC.

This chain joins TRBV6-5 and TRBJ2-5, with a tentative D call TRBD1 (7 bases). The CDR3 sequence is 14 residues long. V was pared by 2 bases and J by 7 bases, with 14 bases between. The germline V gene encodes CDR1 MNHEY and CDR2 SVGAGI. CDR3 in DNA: TGTGCCAGCAGTTACGAGGGGGCCGGGAGGACCCAGTACTTC. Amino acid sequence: CASSYEGAGRTQYF.

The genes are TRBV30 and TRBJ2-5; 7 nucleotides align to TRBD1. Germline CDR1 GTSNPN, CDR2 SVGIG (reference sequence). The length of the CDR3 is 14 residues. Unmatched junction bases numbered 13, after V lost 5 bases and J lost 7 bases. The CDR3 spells CAWGQVGTSGTQYF. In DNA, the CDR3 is TGTGCCTGGGGACAGGTGGGCACTTCCGGGACCCAGTACTTC.

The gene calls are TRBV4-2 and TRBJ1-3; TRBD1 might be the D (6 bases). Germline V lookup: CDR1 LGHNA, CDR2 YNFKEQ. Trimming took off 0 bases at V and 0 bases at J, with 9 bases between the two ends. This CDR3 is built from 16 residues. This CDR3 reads CASSQDGQLSGNTIYF. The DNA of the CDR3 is TGTGCCAGCAGCCAAGACGGACAGCTCTCTGGAAACACCATATATTTT.

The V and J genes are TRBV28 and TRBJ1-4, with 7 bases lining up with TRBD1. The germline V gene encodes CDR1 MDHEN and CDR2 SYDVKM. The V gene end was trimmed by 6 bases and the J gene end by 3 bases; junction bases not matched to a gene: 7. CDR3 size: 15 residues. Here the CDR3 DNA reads TGTGCCAGCAGGATCAGGGGGGCGGCTAATGAAAAACTGTTTTTT. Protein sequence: CASRIRGAANEKLFF.

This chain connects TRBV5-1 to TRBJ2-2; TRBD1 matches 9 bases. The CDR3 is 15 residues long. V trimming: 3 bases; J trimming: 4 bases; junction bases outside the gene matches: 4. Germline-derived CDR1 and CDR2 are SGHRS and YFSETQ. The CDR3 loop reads CASSSTGGVTGELFF. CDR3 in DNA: TGCGCCAGCAGCTCCACAGGGGGCGTCACCGGGGAGCTGTTTTTT.

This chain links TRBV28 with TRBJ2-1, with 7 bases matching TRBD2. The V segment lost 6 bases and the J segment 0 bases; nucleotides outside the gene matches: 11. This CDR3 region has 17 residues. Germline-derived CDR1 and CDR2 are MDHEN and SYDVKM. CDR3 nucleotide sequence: TGTGCCAGCAGCCCTACCCGGGCTAGCGGCTCCTACAATGAGCAGTTCTTC. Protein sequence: CASSPTRASGSYNEQFF.

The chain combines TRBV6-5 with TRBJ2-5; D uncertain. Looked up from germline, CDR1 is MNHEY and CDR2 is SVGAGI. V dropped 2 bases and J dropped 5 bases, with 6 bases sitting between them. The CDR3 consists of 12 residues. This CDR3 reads CASSYARETQYF. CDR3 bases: TGTGCCAGCAGTTACGCTAGGGAGACCCAGTACTTC.

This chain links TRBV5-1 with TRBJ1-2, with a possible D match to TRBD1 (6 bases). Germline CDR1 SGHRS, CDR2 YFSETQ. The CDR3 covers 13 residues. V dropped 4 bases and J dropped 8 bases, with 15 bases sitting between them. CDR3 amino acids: CASSGTLLGGYTF. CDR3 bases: TGCGCCAGCAGCGGGACACTCCTTGGAGGCTACACCTTC.

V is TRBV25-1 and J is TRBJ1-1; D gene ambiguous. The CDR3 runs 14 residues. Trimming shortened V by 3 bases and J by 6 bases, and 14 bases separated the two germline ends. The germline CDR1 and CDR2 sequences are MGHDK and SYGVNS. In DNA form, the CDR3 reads TGTGCCAGCAGTGAGTCTGGAGCTATCGCTGAAGCTTTCTTT. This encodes CASSESGAIAEAFF.

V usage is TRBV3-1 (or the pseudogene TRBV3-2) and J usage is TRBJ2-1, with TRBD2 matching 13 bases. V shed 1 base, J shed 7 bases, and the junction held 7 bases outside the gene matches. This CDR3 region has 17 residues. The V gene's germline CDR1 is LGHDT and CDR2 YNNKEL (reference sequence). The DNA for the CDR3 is TGTGCCAGCAGCCAAGGGGGACTAGCGGGAAAGGGAAATGAGCAGTTCTTC. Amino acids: CASSQGGLAGKGNEQFF.

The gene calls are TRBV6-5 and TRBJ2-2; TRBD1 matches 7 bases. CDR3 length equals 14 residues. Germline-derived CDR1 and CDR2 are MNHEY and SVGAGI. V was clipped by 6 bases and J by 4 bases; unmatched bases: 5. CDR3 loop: CASRGAGGTGELFF. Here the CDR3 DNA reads TGTGCCAGCAGAGGGGCAGGGGGCACCGGGGAGCTGTTTTTT.

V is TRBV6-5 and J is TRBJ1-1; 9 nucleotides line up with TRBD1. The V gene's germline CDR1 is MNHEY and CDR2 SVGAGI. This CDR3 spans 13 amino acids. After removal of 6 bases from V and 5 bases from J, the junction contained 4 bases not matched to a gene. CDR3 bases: TGTGCCAGCAGCCACGACAGGGGGACTGAAGCTTTCTTT. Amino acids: CASSHDRGTEAFF.

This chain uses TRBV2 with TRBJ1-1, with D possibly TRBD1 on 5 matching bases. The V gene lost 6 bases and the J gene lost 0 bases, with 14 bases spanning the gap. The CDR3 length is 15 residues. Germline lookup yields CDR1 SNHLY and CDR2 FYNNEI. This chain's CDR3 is CASRPAGFLNTEAFF. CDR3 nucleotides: TGTGCCAGCAGGCCCGCAGGGTTTTTGAACACTGAAGCTTTCTTT.